The clone carrying this TCR beta chain was seen at least ten times. iRepertoire HTBI primers and Arm-PCR of CDR3 regions built TCR beta libraries. One entry per CDR3 protein, called by TCRdb with MiXCR from the multiplex PCR reads. The sample lists 540,000 or so distinct CDR3 sequences, about 14% occurring once. The data are from a study of regulatory T cells in long-lasting Graves disease. Germline-derived CDR1 and CDR2 are DFQATT and SNEGSKA (reference sequence). V lost 3 bases to trimming and J lost 10 bases, with 18 bases between them. The CDR3 has 13 amino acids. Described time point: newly diagnosed GD, antithyroid drugs for less than 3 months. Construction of the TCR library relied on RNA isolated from PBMCs. This sample also appeared in a second study, on T cells in Graves' hyperthyroidism and ophthalmopathy. According to that study: TCR CDR3 underwent first-round RT-PCR with the HTBI primer set. A median 6.5 months before onset, the model predicted ophthalmopathy.

This TCR was recovered from a man younger than 40 with Graves disease. The sample in question was peripheral blood mononuclear cells (PBMCs), obtained at new diagnosis, from a patient treated with antithyroid drugs. The gene calls are TRBV20-1 and TRBJ1-1; D not certain. The CDR3 here is CSASLHLERVAFF. The CDR3 DNA sequence: TGCAGTGCTAGTTTGCACCTGGAGCGGGTAGCTTTCTTT.